Below, one TCR beta chain is given with its context. The antigen is undetermined. The entry originates in a study of T cell responses to AZD1222 COVID-19 vaccine. Study results and limitations: The span of vaccine-associated CD4 TCRs extended across spike, with dominance at 160-218 and 743-854. White British people made up most donors, females outnumbered males, and clonal diversity was possibly underestimated.

This CDR3 contains 16 residues. Trimming removed 4 bases from V and 0 bases from J, with 13 bases in between. Germline CDR1 reads LGHDT; CDR2 reads YNNKEL (reference sequence). TCRdb keeps only in-frame clones here, not all; method: immunoSEQ multiplex PCR. This sample yields 70,000 to 100,000 clones, of which around nine tenths are seen a single time; 3.1% belongs to the top ten. This clonotype originated in an adult who received the AZD1222 COVID-19 vaccine. J is TRBJ1-3 and V is TRBV3-1 (or the pseudogene TRBV3-2); possibly TRBD1 for D (5 bases). The sequenced sample was peripheral blood, obtained 28 days after the second AZD1222 dose. CDR3 sequence reads: CASSPGTALSGNTIYF. The CDR3 DNA sequence: TGTGCCAGCAGCCCCGGGACGGCGCTCTCTGGAAACACCATATATTTT.